This TCR beta chain was obtained from a study of technical replicates of blood from a handful of donors. The data were produced by immunoSEQ multiplex PCR, yet TCRdb's version contains in-frame clones alone and is incomplete. The repertoire holds over 65,000 clones, roughly 98% seen once, with approximately 0.17% in the top ten. CDR1 and CDR2 from the germline V gene are MDHEN and SYDVKM. CDR3 length equals 14 residues. V gave up 8 bases and J gave up 2 bases; unmatched junction bases: 3. Sequenced sample: T cells isolated from PBMCs. The sequence was obtained from a human donor in good health. The chain joins TRBV28 to TRBJ2-1; 10 bases are shared with TRBD1. Here the CDR3 DNA reads TGTGCCAGCGCGACAGGGGGCGCCTACAATGAGCAGTTCTTC. It is translated as CASATGGAYNEQFF.